The rows below give T cell receptor beta chains drawn from one sample of a study of T cell repertoires in cytomegalovirus infection. TCRdb re-analysed the reads in MiXCR, keeping a single row per CDR3 protein. The sample lists 150,000 or so distinct CDR3 sequences; roughly 15% were seen once. Sequenced: CD8+ T cells from PBMCs. These receptors were taken from a human donor in good health (CMV status not recorded). Some clones in this sample may be carry-over from other donors' samples. Each CDR3 is given with its conserved first and last residue. A D gene is named only where the DNA matches it firmly. Clone size, where shown, is once, few, many, or a class for clones that have expanded.

d_gene,j_gene,v_gene,abundance,CDR3nt,CDR3aa
.,TRBJ1-2,TRBV7-9,.,TGTGCCAGCAGCTTATGGGATGGCTACACCTTC,CASSLWDGYTF
TRBD1,TRBJ1-6,TRBV25-1,.,TGTGCCAGCAGTGCCTTTCGGACAGGGTATTCACCCCTCCACTTT,CASSAFRTGYSPLHF
TRBD2,TRBJ2-7,TRBV7-2,once,TGTGCCAGCAGCTTAGACGGGAGGGGCTCCTACGAGCAGTACTTC,CASSLDGRGSYEQYF
.,TRBJ2-3,TRBV4-1,.,TGCGCCAGCAGCCTCCAGGACAGAAGCACAGATACGCAGTATTTT,CASSLQDRSTDTQYF
.,TRBJ2-7,TRBV27,few,TGTGCCAGCAGACTCCAGGGAAAATACGAGCAGTACTTC,CASRLQGKYEQYF
.,TRBJ1-2,TRBV6-2/TRBV6-3,few,TGTGCCAGCAGAGAGGGCTATGGCTACACCTTC,CASREGYGYTF
TRBD2,TRBJ2-7,TRBV6-5,.,TGTGCCAGCAGTTACTCTGAGCGGGAGCGGCTGTACGAGCAGTACTTC,CASSYSERERLYEQYF
TRBD1,TRBJ2-7,TRBV29-1,.,TGCAGCGTCACAGGGGACCTCTCCTACGAGCAGTACTTC,CSVTGDLSYEQYF
TRBD1,TRBJ1-2,TRBV20-1,.,TGCAGTGCCCCGGACAGGGGCTATGGCTACACCTTC,CSAPDRGYGYTF
TRBD1,TRBJ2-7,TRBV6-2/TRBV6-3,few,TGTGCCAGCAGTTCACCGACAGGGGTCTACGAGCAGTACTTC,CASSSPTGVYEQYF
TRBD2,TRBJ2-2,TRBV7-9,few,TGTGCCAGCAGTTCGAGGGAGGGAGAGGACACCGGGGAGCTGTTTTTT,CASSSREGEDTGELFF
TRBD2,TRBJ2-7,TRBV7-2,many,TGTGCCAGCAGCCCGAGGGGACTAGCGGGAGACGAGCAGTACTTC,CASSPRGLAGDEQYF
TRBD1,TRBJ2-1,TRBV7-9,few,TGTGCCAGCAGCTCCCCGGGACAGGGGAAGGATGAGCAGTTCTTC,CASSSPGQGKDEQFF
TRBD1,TRBJ2-6,TRBV7-8,many,TGTGCCAGTCAGACAGGGCTGCGCTCTGGGGCCAACGTCCTGACTTTC,CASQTGLRSGANVLTF
TRBD2,TRBJ2-1,TRBV24-1,.,TGTGCCACCAGTGATACCCGGACTAGCTCCTACAATGAGCAGTTCTTC,CATSDTRTSSYNEQFF
TRBD1,TRBJ1-1,TRBV5-6,.,TGTGCCAGCAGCACCGAAAGGGGGCAATCCGATGCTTTCTTT,CASSTERGQSDAFF
.,TRBJ2-7,TRBV6-2/TRBV6-3,.,TGTGCCAGCAGTTACCCCCGCGGAGGACACTACGAGCAGTACTTC,CASSYPRGGHYEQYF
.,TRBJ2-2,TRBV13,.,TGTGCCAGCAGCTCCCGTGACGGGGCTCCGGGTTACACCGGGGAGCTGTTTTTT,CASSSRDGAPGYTGELFF
.,TRBJ1-1,TRBV6-5,many,TGTGCCAGCAGCCACGGGGGCACTGAAGCTTTCTTT,CASSHGGTEAFF
.,TRBJ2-1,TRBV28,few,TGTGCCAGCAGCCCGCACCGCAATGAGCAGTTCTTC,CASSPHRNEQFF
.,TRBJ2-3,TRBV11-2,few,TGTGCCAGCAGCTTAGTATTACCAGATACGCAGTATTTT,CASSLVLPDTQYF
TRBD1,TRBJ1-5,TRBV7-8,.,TGTGCCAGCAGTCCCCGGACAGGGATCAGAAATCAGCCCCAGCATTTT,CASSPRTGIRNQPQHF
.,TRBJ2-7,TRBV6-2/TRBV6-3,.,TGTGCCAGCAGTTATCAGGACTACCATTACGAGCAGTACTTC,CASSYQDYHYEQYF